This TCR beta chain was captured by sequencing in a study of shared clonotypes between healthy human individuals. About the research overall: CD4 naive and memory got three plates each, CD8 naive two, CD8 memory one.

Each of the donors was a healthy adult who was HIV-negative and had not had a recent acute infection or vaccination. The authors split each subset's genomic DNA evenly across several immunoSEQ plates. The repertoire was sequenced with immunoSEQ multiplex PCR; TCRdb's copy has only in-frame clones and lacks some. The sample has just over 2,000,000 clones, 85% to 95% seen once; the top ten hold under 0.15%. This CDR3 is 16 amino acids long. Germline CDR1 SGHTA, CDR2 FQGNSA. Trimming removed 2 bases at V and 3 bases at J, with 17 bases between. The chain links TRBV7-2 to TRBJ2-7; tentatively, D is TRBD1 or TRBD2 (5 bases each). Sequenced input: naive CD4+ T cells sorted from blood. Subset of the sample: CD45RA+ positively selected. The receptor's source is a man younger than 35 in good health. CDR3 sequence (DNA): TGTGCCAGCAGCTTAAGGGGCCGGGTGGGGGACTACGAGCAGTACTTC. Its protein product is CASSLRGRVGDYEQYF.